This TCR beta chain is from a study of blood T cell repertoires in COVID-19. Study details: The samples span acute and convalescent COVID-19 from the United States, Italy and Spain. PBMCs, B-cell-depleted T cells, or T cells were the source of the cDNA or gDNA that made up the material.

The CDR3 extends over 13 amino acids. Trimming cost V 4 bases and J 5 bases; bases outside gene matches: 3. Germline values: CDR1 MNHEY, CDR2 SVGEGT. Authors' data handling: Quantification of nucleated cells was approximated via reference gene primer amplification. The protocol was immunoSEQ multiplex PCR, while the TCRdb copy is restricted to in-frame clones and leaves out a portion. The V and J calls and clone size were taken over from that table, and D and trimming were inferred from the DNA. The repertoire consists of 80,000 to 95,000 clones, with about nine tenths occurring once and the leading ten covering around 26%.

The sample consisted of peripheral blood. The source is a man between 45 and 60 years old with active or convalescent COVID-19. The genes are TRBV6-2 or TRBV6-3 and TRBJ2-3; TRBD2 agrees at 7 bases. The CDR3 here is CASSSGGGDTQYF. The CDR3 nucleotides read TGTGCCAGCAGTTCGGGGGGAGGAGATACGCAGTATTTT.